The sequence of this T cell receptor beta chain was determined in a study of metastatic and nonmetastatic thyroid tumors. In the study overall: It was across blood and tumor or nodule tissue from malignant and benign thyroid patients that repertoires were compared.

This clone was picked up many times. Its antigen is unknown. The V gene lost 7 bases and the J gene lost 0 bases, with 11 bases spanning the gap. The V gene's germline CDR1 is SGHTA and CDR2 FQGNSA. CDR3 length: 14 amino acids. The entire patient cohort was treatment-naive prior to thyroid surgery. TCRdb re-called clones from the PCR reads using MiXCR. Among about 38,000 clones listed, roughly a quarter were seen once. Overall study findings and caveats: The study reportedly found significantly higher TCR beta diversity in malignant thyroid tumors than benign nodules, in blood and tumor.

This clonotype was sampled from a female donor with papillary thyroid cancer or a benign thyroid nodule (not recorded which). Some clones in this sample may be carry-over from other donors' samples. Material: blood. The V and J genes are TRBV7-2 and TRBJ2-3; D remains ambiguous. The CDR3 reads CASILLSSTDTQYF. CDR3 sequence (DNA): TGTGCCAGCATCCTCCTTTCTAGCACAGATACGCAGTATTTT.